This T cell receptor (beta chain) derives from a study of blood T cell repertoires in COVID-19. Study context: Samples of COVID-19 (acute and convalescent) were obtained from the United States, Italy and Spain. PBMCs, B-cell-depleted T cells, or T cells were the source of the cDNA or gDNA that made up the material.

Germline V gives CDR1 MNHEY, CDR2 SVGEGT. V shed 6 bases and J shed 2 bases, with 22 bases lying between them. The length of the CDR3 is 17 residues. All recovered Cohort 3 donors got two negative PCRs, got clearance, or saw symptom resolution. Profiling relied on immunoSEQ multiplex PCR, and the TCRdb table lists in-frame clones only, not all of them. The data show under 200,000 clones, around nine tenths seen once. The chain employs TRBV6-2 or TRBV6-3 and TRBJ1-2, with D perhaps TRBD1 (5 bases). The sequenced sample was PBMCs or T cells enriched from blood (not recorded which). The receptor was derived from a woman aged 45-59 years who had recovered from COVID-19. CDR3 loop: CASSRGVTRVENYGYTF. The CDR3 region has the DNA TGTGCCAGCAGCCGAGGTGTAACCAGGGTCGAAAACTATGGCTACACCTTC.